The rows below give T cell receptor beta chains drawn from one sample of a study of cytotoxic CD8 clonotypes in ibrutinib-treated CLL. Data came from immunoSEQ multiplex PCR; TCRdb stores just in-frame clones and leaves some out. Found here are more than 300,000 clones, 80% of them singletons; the top ten hold 5.5% to 8%. The material sequenced was PBMCs, taken before ibrutinib treatment. These TCRs come from a human donor with chronic lymphocytic leukemia. CDR3s include the opening cysteine and the closing phenylalanine or tryptophan.

TRBV19	TRBJ2-7	CASSRRGDSYEQYF
TRBV15	TRBJ2-7	CATSKEERLEQYF
TRBV30	TRBJ2-2	CAWSLVRDNTGELFF
TRBV15	TRBJ2-2	CATSESGNTGELFF
TRBV4-1	TRBJ2-1	CASSKNSRNEQFF
TRBV7-9	TRBJ2-7	CASSLGGQGYEQYF
TRBV6-5	TRBJ2-1	CASSYSSGAYNEQFF
TRBV6-1	TRBJ2-5	CASSDSPGSYARETQYF
TRBV29-1	TRBJ2-7	CSVEIRLAGVYEQYF
TRBV2	TRBJ1-1	CARGTSLGEDTEAFF
TRBV28	TRBJ1-1	CASSHRSLKEAFF
TRBV6-1	TRBJ2-2	CASSEGYTGELFF
TRBV5-1	TRBJ1-1	CASSAVGQNTEAFF
TRBV27	TRBJ2-7	CASKVSEISYEQYF
TRBV6-5	TRBJ2-7	CASSFRAPSSYEQYF
TRBV5-4	TRBJ2-3	CASSFSLGREGTDTQYF
TRBV19	TRBJ1-4	CASRKNEKLFF